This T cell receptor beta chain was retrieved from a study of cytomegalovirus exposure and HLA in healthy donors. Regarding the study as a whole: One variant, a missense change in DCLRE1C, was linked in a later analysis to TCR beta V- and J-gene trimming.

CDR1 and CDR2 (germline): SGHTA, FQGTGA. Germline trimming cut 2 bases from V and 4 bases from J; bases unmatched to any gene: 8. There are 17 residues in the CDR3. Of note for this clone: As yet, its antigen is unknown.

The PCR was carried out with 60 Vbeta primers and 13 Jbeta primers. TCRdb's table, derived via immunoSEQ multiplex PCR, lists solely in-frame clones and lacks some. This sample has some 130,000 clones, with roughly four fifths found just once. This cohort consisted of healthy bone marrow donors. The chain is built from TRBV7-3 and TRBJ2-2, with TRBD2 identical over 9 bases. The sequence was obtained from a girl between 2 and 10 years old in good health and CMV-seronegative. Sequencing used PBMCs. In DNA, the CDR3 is TGTGCCAGCAGCTTAGGGGGCGGGAGGGCCCTCACCGGGGAGCTGTTTTTT. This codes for CASSLGGGRALTGELFF.